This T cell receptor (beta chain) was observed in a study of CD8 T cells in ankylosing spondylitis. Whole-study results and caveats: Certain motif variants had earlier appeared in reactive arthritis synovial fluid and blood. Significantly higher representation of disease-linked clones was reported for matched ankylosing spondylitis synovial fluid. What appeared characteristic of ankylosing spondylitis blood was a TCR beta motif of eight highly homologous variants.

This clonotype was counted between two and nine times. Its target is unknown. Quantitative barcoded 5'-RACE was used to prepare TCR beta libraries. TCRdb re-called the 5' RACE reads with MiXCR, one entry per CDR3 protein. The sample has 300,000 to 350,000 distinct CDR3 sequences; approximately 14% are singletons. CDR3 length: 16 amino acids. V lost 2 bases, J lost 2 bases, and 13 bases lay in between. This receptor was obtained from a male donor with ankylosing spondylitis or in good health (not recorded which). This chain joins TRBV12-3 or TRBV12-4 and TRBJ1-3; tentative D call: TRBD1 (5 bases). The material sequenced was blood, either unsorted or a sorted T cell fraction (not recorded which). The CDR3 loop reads CASSLPRDRPGNTIYF. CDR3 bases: TGTGCCAGCAGTTTACCCAGGGATCGGCCTGGAAACACCATATATTTT.